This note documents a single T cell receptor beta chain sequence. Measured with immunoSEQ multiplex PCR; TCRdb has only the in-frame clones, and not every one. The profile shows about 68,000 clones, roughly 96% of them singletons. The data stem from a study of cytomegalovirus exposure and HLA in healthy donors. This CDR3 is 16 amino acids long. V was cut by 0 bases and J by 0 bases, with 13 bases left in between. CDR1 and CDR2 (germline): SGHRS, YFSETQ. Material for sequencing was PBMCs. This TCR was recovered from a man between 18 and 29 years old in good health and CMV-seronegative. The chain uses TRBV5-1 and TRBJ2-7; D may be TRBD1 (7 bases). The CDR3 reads CASSLEYRGGSYEQYF. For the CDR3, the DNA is TGCGCCAGCAGCTTGGAATACAGGGGAGGCTCCTACGAGCAGTACTTC.